This T cell receptor (beta chain) comes out of a study of cytomegalovirus exposure and HLA in healthy donors. About the research overall: Genotyping of 398 donors showed that roughly 80% belonged to the Caucasian-associated ancestry cluster. Whole-study findings and limits: A later analysis appeared to link common viral pathogens to several of the most significant clusters. CMV serostatus was the only recorded immune exposure for donors.

Researchers ran the PCR with 60 Vbeta and 13 Jbeta primers. Assay used: immunoSEQ multiplex PCR; TCRdb lists only in-frame clones, some missing. The data show 95,000 to 150,000 clones, roughly 80% seen once. The J segment lost 2 bases and the V segment lost 5 bases, leaving 7 bases of the junction unmatched. This CDR3 spans 15 amino acids. Germline values: CDR1 MDHEN, CDR2 SYDVKM. A word on this clone: No antigen is known for it.

The material sequenced was PBMCs. V and J are TRBV28 and TRBJ2-7; 9 positions match TRBD2. The TCR sequence derives from a man under 40 in good health and CMV-seronegative. As DNA, the CDR3 is TGTGCCAGCAGTCCACCTAGGACTAGCGCCTACGAGCAGTACTTC. As protein: CASSPPRTSAYEQYF.